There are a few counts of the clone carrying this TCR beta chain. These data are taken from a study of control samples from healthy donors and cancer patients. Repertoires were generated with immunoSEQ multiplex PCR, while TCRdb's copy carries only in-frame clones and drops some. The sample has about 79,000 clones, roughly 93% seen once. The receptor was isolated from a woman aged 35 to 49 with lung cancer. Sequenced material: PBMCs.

CDR3 DNA: TGTGCCATCAGTATGGGACAGGGGTCCACCGGGGAGCTGTTTTTT. Its protein is CAISMGQGSTGELFF. The V and J genes are TRBV10-3 and TRBJ2-2, with 10 bases fitting TRBD1. V trimming: 5 bases; J trimming: 4 bases; junction bases outside the gene matches: 4. Germline V lookup: CDR1 ENHRY, CDR2 SYGVKD. There are 15 residues in the CDR3.